The 14 T cell receptor beta chains in this list originate from one sample, sequenced in a study of cytomegalovirus exposure and HLA in healthy donors. The PCR contained 60 Vbeta and 13 Jbeta primers. Profiling relied on immunoSEQ multiplex PCR, and the TCRdb table lists in-frame clones only, not all of them. This table holds some 39,000 clones. Material for sequencing was PBMCs. Receptor source: a male donor in good health and CMV-seronegative.

V and J are TRBV14 and TRBJ1-2; 7 positions agree with TRBD1. The CDR3 runs 15 residues. V dropped 2 bases and J dropped 0; count of bases not matched to a gene: 3. The germline V gene encodes CDR1 SGHDN and CDR2 FVKESK. Here the CDR3 DNA reads TGTGCCAGCAGCCAAACCGGGACAGCTAACTATGGCTACACCTTC. Protein sequence: CASSQTGTANYGYTF.

The chain joins TRBV5-1 to TRBJ2-7, with D unclear. Germline CDR1 and CDR2: SGHRS and YFSETQ. The CDR3 totals 15 residues. Trimming shortened V by 0 bases and J by 0 bases, and 10 bases separated the two germline ends. CDR3 sequence (DNA): TGCGCCAGCAGCTTGGGACCCAGCGACTCCTACGAGCAGTACTTC. Translating it yields CASSLGPSDSYEQYF.

The chain carries TRBV14 and TRBJ1-2, with TRBD1 matching 9 bases. The CDR3 covers 13 residues. Germline assignment: CDR1 SGHDN and CDR2 FVKESK. V gave up 4 bases and J gave up 4 bases; unmatched junction bases: 1. CDR3 DNA sequence: TGTGCCAGCAGCCCGACAGGGGGCTATGGCTACACCTTC. Amino acids: CASSPTGGYGYTF.

The V gene is TRBV5-4, the J gene TRBJ2-5; 9 bases line up with TRBD2. Near its end, the DNA agrees better with TRBJ2-7, so the J call may be wrong. CDR1 is SGHNT and CDR2 is YYREEE in the germline V gene (reference sequence). The length of the CDR3 is 16 residues. The CDR3 sequence: CASSPETSGPTYEQYF. For the CDR3, the DNA is TGTGCCAGCAGCCCGGAGACTAGCGGACCAACCTACGAGCAGTACTTC.

This chain uses TRBV11-2 with TRBJ1-5; TRBD1 matches 9 bases. V shed 1 base, J shed 10 bases, and the junction held 5 bases outside the gene matches. CDR3 length equals 14 residues. Germline V CDR1 and CDR2: SGHAT, FQNNGV. For the CDR3, the DNA is TGTGCCAGCAGCTTAGGACAGGGGGATTATCCCCAGCATTTT. Encoded protein: CASSLGQGDYPQHF.

V gene TRBV10-3 combines with J gene TRBJ1-1, with D possibly matching TRBD1 (6 bases). Germline CDR1 ENHRY, CDR2 SYGVKD. Trimming took off 4 bases at V and 3 bases at J, with 18 bases between the two ends. CDR3 length: 16 amino acids. CDR3 in amino acids: CAISGGRGGSHTEAFF. The CDR3 DNA is TGTGCCATCAGTGGGGGGCGTGGAGGTTCCCACACTGAAGCTTTCTTT.

The chain carries TRBV27 and TRBJ1-4; D gene unclear. The length of the CDR3 is 14 residues. Trimming removed 6 bases at V and 6 bases at J, with 14 bases between. Looked up from germline, CDR1 is MNHEY and CDR2 is SMNVEV (reference sequence). The CDR3 nucleotides read TGTGCCAGCAGCGTTTTCTCAGAGGATGAAAAACTGTTTTTT. This sequence encodes CASSVFSEDEKLFF.

The chain couples TRBV5-1 to TRBJ1-4; unclear D gene. The germline CDR1 and CDR2 sequences are SGHRS and YFSETQ. The V end lost 0 bases, the J end lost 5 bases, and 8 bases lay between the germline ends. This CDR3 has 14 residues. CDR3 amino acids: CASSLVSGNEKLFF. The CDR3, as DNA: TGCGCCAGCAGCTTGGTGTCGGGGAATGAAAAACTGTTTTTT. The complete variable domain, with remaining parts taken from reference TRBV5-1 and TRBJ1-4, reads KAGVTQTPRYLIKTRGQQVTLSCSPISGHRSVSWYQQTPGQGLQFLFEYFSETQRNKGNFPGRFSGRQFSNSRSEMNVSTLELGDSALYLCASSLVSGNEKLFFGSGTQLSVL.

The chain links TRBV28 to TRBJ2-5; 7 nucleotides agree with TRBD2. The J call is doubtful: the DNA matches TRBJ2-7 better. Germline V lookup: CDR1 MDHEN, CDR2 SYDVKM. The CDR3 is 15 amino acids. The DNA of the CDR3 is TGTGCCACCTCCAGTTTAGGGGAGGGAAAGTACGAGCAGTACTTC. Amino acids: CATSSLGEGKYEQYF.

The chain combines TRBV4-1 with TRBJ2-2; a possible D gene is TRBD1 (6 bases). Germline loops: CDR1 MGHRA, CDR2 YSYEKL. V lost 4 bases to trimming and J lost 2 bases, with 14 bases between them. There are 16 residues in the CDR3. The CDR3 reads CASSRVQGANTGELFF. CDR3 DNA sequence: TGCGCCAGCAGCCGAGTACAGGGTGCAAACACCGGGGAGCTGTTTTTT.

The chain links TRBV7-2 to TRBJ2-5; D perhaps matches TRBD1 (5 bases). V was trimmed by 6 bases and J by 2 bases, leaving 19 bases between them. Germline V gene data show CDR1 as SGHTA and CDR2 as FQGNSA. This CDR3 is 16 amino acids long. DNA for the CDR3: TGTGCCAGCAGGGTTGGACAATACCGTCCTCAAGAGACCCAGTACTTC. This codes for CASRVGQYRPQETQYF.

This sequence joins TRBV30 and TRBJ1-5; 7 bases are a match to TRBD1. The ends lost 4 bases at V and 4 bases at J; junction bases unmatched: 4. This CDR3 is built from 13 residues. Germline CDR1 reads GTSNPN; CDR2 reads SVGIG (reference sequence). CDR3 residues: CAWNQGGNQPQHF. CDR3 bases: TGTGCCTGGAATCAGGGGGGTAATCAGCCCCAGCATTTT.

This chain links TRBV27 with TRBJ1-6; no firm D call. CDR1 MNHEY and CDR2 SMNVEV come from the germline V gene (reference sequence). The CDR3 extends over 14 amino acids. V was clipped by 5 bases and J by 0 bases, with 5 bases between them. CDR3 protein: CASSLRSYNSPLHF. The CDR3 nucleotides are TGTGCCAGCAGTCTTCGCTCCTATAATTCACCCCTCCACTTT.

This chain joins TRBV18 and TRBJ2-3; TRBD1 agrees at 9 bases. The germline V gene encodes CDR1 KGHSH and CDR2 LQKENI. With V trimmed by 0 bases and J by 0 bases, 4 bases remained unmatched. The CDR3 totals 17 residues. The CDR3 spells CASSPPDRGLSTDTQYF. As DNA, the CDR3 is TGTGCCAGCTCACCACCGGACAGGGGTCTTAGCACAGATACGCAGTATTTT.